One and the same sample provided the 7 T cell receptor beta chains below, sequenced in a study of cytomegalovirus exposure and HLA in healthy donors. The PCR employed 60 Vbeta primers together with 13 Jbeta primers. Assay: immunoSEQ multiplex PCR; the TCRdb copy retains only in-frame clones and omits some. The repertoire holds tens of thousands of clones, approximately 74% seen once, with 6% to 8% in the top ten. The sample consisted of PBMCs. Source of these receptors: a woman in her fifties or sixties in good health and CMV-seropositive.

This clone was counted once. The V gene is TRBV15, the J gene TRBJ1-2, with TRBD1 as a possible D gene (6 bases). The CDR3 spans 16 residues. Germline-derived CDR1 and CDR2 are LNHNV and YYDKDF (reference sequence). Trimming took 3 bases from V and 7 from J, leaving 21 bases between them. The DNA for the CDR3 is TGTGCCACCAGCAGGGATAGTTTGGACAGATCGGGTGGCTACACCTTC. Encoded protein: CATSRDSLDRSGGYTF.

The chain links TRBV29-1 to TRBJ2-1; 11 nucleotides match TRBD2. Germline V gene sequence: CDR1 SQVTM, CDR2 ANQGSEA. The length of the CDR3 is 17 residues. V lost 6 bases to trimming and J lost 5 bases; unmatched junction nucleotides: 15. CDR3 sequence (DNA): TGCAGCGTCCCCGGGACTAGCGGCCTCCTGCGAGACAATGAGCAGTTCTTC. This sequence encodes CSVPGTSGLLRDNEQFF.

The rearrangement joins TRBV7-9 to TRBJ1-2, with D unresolved. The CDR3 totals 12 residues. Trimming left V 5 bases short and J 0 bases short, with 4 bases between. Germline values: CDR1 SEHNR, CDR2 FQNEAQ (reference sequence). CDR3 residues: CASSPTNYGYTF. CDR3 DNA: TGTGCCAGCAGCCCCACTAACTATGGCTACACCTTC.

The chain recombines TRBV9 with TRBJ1-1; TRBD1 matches 7 bases. J gave up 3 bases and V 4 bases, and 6 bases lay outside the gene matches. Germline V gene lookup returns CDR1 SGDLS and CDR2 YYNGEE. The CDR3 extends over 14 amino acids. CDR3 sequence (DNA): TGTGCCAGCAGCCGAGGGGGCAGAGACACTGAAGCTTTCTTT. It is translated as CASSRGGRDTEAFF.

The chain employs TRBV5-4 and TRBJ2-1; possibly TRBD1 for D (5 bases). Germline CDR1 is SGHNT and CDR2 is YYREEE (reference sequence). V was shortened by 1 base and J by 1 base, with 12 bases between the two germline ends. The CDR3 totals 16 residues. CDR3: CASSLSVTGSYNEQFF. The CDR3 region has the DNA TGTGCCAGCAGCTTGTCCGTTACAGGATCCTACAATGAGCAGTTCTTC.

The V gene is TRBV25-1, the J gene TRBJ1-4; possible D gene TRBD1, 6 bases. Looked up from germline, CDR1 is MGHDK and CDR2 is SYGVNS. The CDR3 totals 14 residues. Trimming took 6 bases from V and 5 from J, leaving 13 bases between them. The CDR3 coding sequence is TGTGCCAGCAGCGCCCCGGGGGGCAATGAAAAACTGTTTTTT. Protein product: CASSAPGGNEKLFF. The variable domain in full, with the rest retrieved from reference TRBV25-1 and TRBJ1-4, is EADIYQTPRYLVIGTGKKITLECSQTMGHDKMYWYQQDPGMELHLIHYSYGVNSTEKGDLSSESTVSRIRTEHFPLTLESARPSHTSQYLCASSAPGGNEKLFFGSGTQLSVL.

Concerning this clone itself: A read error may produce the germline difference seen at one junction end. V and J are TRBV7-9 and TRBJ1-2; D is perhaps TRBD1 (6 bases). CDR3 length: 15 amino acids. The germline gives CDR1 SEHNR, CDR2 FQNEAQ (reference sequence). As DNA, the CDR3 is TGTGCCAGCAGCGATAGTACGGACAGTATCTATGGCTACCCCTTC. Translated: CASSDSTDSIYGYPF.